This TCR beta chain was sequenced in a study of blood T cell repertoires in COVID-19. Using immunoSEQ multiplex PCR, the repertoire was profiled, and TCRdb retains in-frame clones only, with some absent. The sample comprises 85,000 to 100,000 clones, roughly 88% of which are singletons, and around 26% rests with the top ten. There are 14 residues in the CDR3. V was pared by 8 bases and J by 6 bases, with 8 bases of the junction left unmatched. From germline, CDR1 is LGHDT and CDR2 YNNKEL (reference sequence). Material: peripheral blood. This chain links TRBV3-1 (or the pseudogene TRBV3-2) with TRBJ1-4, with 8 bases matching TRBD1. The clonotype originates from a man aged 50-59 years with active or convalescent COVID-19. CDR3 DNA sequence: TGTGCCAGCCGTCGGACAGGGAATGATGAAAAACTGTTTTTT. Protein: CASRRTGNDEKLFF.